These 30 T cell receptor beta chains originate from one sample sequenced in a study of cytomegalovirus exposure and HLA in healthy donors. TCRdb's copy holds only in-frame clones and misses some; the assay was immunoSEQ multiplex PCR. The sample includes approximately 270,000 clones, approximately 83% of them seen just once. Material for sequencing was PBMCs. These receptors were collected from a woman in her late teens or twenties in good health and CMV-seronegative.

The gene calls are TRBV11-1 and TRBJ1-4, with TRBD1 identical over 7 bases. Germline CDR1 is SGHAT and CDR2 is FQDESV (reference sequence). V lost 4 bases, J lost 4 bases, and 6 bases stayed unmatched. The CDR3 sequence is 15 residues long. The CDR3 DNA reads TGTGCCAGCAGCTCCCGACAGGGACGTAATGAAAAACTGTTTTTT. It codes for CASSSRQGRNEKLFF.

This clone was seen only a few times. This rearrangement joins TRBV5-1 to TRBJ1-6, with 8 bases fitting TRBD1. V shed 4 bases, J shed 9 bases, and the junction held 6 bases outside the gene matches. This CDR3 is built from 14 residues. The germline V gene has CDR1 SGHRS and CDR2 YFSETQ. The CDR3 nucleotides are TGCGCCAGCAGCGCAGGACAGGGTTCTTCACCCCTCCACTTT. As protein: CASSAGQGSSPLHF.

The chain uses TRBV27 and TRBJ2-1; 15 bases line up with TRBD2. This CDR3 is 14 amino acids long. The ends lost 6 bases at V and 9 bases at J; junction bases unmatched: 3. Per the germline V gene, CDR1 is MNHEY and CDR2 is SMNVEV (reference sequence). The CDR3 coding sequence is TGTGCCAGCAGACCGGGACTAGCGGGGGGTGAGCAGTTCTTC. Encoded protein: CASRPGLAGGEQFF.

V is TRBV6-5 and J is TRBJ2-4, with 7 positions matching TRBD2. The CDR3 has 14 amino acids. The germline V gene has CDR1 MNHEY and CDR2 SVGAGI. V gave up 6 bases and J gave up 4 bases; unmatched junction bases: 6. CDR3 bases: TGTGCCAGCAGCTCGGGAGGATGGAAAAACATTCAGTACTTC. It specifies CASSSGGWKNIQYF.

The gene calls are TRBV4-1 and TRBJ2-5, with D possibly TRBD1 on 6 matching bases. Trimming stripped 1 base from V and 4 bases from J, with 19 bases between. Germline loops: CDR1 MGHRA, CDR2 YSYEKL. The CDR3 runs to 17 residues. In nucleotides, the CDR3 is TGCGCCAGCAGCCAAGCCCCGGGCCTAACAGGGCGAGAGACCCAGTACTTC. Translated, it gives CASSQAPGLTGRETQYF.

The chain has TRBV29-1 and TRBJ2-3; unclear D gene. In germline, CDR1 is SQVTM, CDR2 ANQGSEA. This CDR3 region has 12 residues. Trimming removed 5 bases at V and 1 base at J, with 7 bases between. Written as DNA, the CDR3 is TGCAGCGTTCCCCGAGGCACAGATACGCAGTATTTT. Its protein product is CSVPRGTDTQYF.

The CDR3 loop is CASSLRGFGETQYF. CDR3 nucleotides: TGTGCCAGCAGCCTTCGCGGTTTTGGAGAGACCCAGTACTTC. The V and J genes are TRBV7-3 and TRBJ2-5; D is unclear. This CDR3 is 14 amino acids long. The V gene's germline CDR1 is SGHTA and CDR2 FQGTGA. Trimming stripped 5 bases from V and 4 bases from J, with 14 bases between.

The chain uses TRBV4-3 and TRBJ2-2, with D maybe TRBD2 (5 bases). CDR1 and CDR2 (germline): LGHNA, YSLEER. V lost 2 bases and J 6 bases, leaving 13 bases between the germline ends. The CDR3 has 15 residues. This CDR3 is CASSQMRTSPGELFF. For the CDR3, the DNA is TGCGCCAGCAGCCAAATGCGCACTAGTCCCGGGGAGCTGTTTTTT.

This clone was seen only a few times. The chain links TRBV7-3 to TRBJ2-2; 8 bases align to TRBD1. Germline V gene lookup returns CDR1 SGHTA and CDR2 FQGTGA. V was clipped by 1 base and J by 2 bases; unmatched bases: 6. The CDR3 has 17 amino acids. The chain's CDR3 is CASSLRAGGLNTGELFF. CDR3 nucleotide sequence: TGTGCCAGCAGCTTAAGGGCAGGGGGCCTAAACACCGGGGAGCTGTTTTTT.

The chain combines TRBV7-9 with TRBJ2-7, with D unclear. In germline, CDR1 is SEHNR, CDR2 FQNEAQ (reference sequence). Trimming pared 5 bases from V and 0 bases from J, leaving 17 bases between. There are 16 residues in the CDR3. The CDR3 region is CASSPFLLRSSYEQYF. The CDR3 bases are TGTGCCAGCAGCCCATTTTTATTACGCAGCTCCTACGAGCAGTACTTC.

The CDR3 reads CASSQPRTGLNTEAFF. CDR3 nucleotides: TGCGCCAGCAGCCAACCAAGGACAGGACTGAACACTGAAGCTTTCTTT. The chain employs TRBV4-1 and TRBJ1-1; TRBD1 matches 7 bases. Germline values: CDR1 MGHRA, CDR2 YSYEKL. The CDR3 consists of 16 residues. Losses at the gene ends were 2 bases for V and 0 bases for J; bases not matched to a gene: 6.

The J gene is TRBJ2-7, the V gene TRBV4-1, with 8 positions matching TRBD1. V gave up 4 bases and J gave up 3 bases; unmatched junction bases: 11. The CDR3 is 16 residues long. Looked up from germline, CDR1 is MGHRA and CDR2 is YSYEKL. DNA of the CDR3: TGCGCCAGCAGCCGTCTGCGGACAGGGAATAACTACGAGCAGTACTTC. Translating it yields CASSRLRTGNNYEQYF.

The chain couples TRBV27 to TRBJ2-5; 7 bases fit TRBD1. The CDR3 extends over 14 amino acids. Germline trimming cut 8 bases from V and 2 bases from J; bases unmatched to any gene: 8. The germline gives CDR1 MNHEY, CDR2 SMNVEV (reference sequence). The CDR3 reads CASSPGTAQETQYF. CDR3 DNA sequence: TGTGCCAGCTCTCCAGGGACAGCTCAAGAGACCCAGTACTTC.

The V call is TRBV5-1, the J call TRBJ2-7; possibly TRBD2 for D (6 bases). This CDR3 is built from 14 residues. CDR1 and CDR2 from the germline V gene are SGHRS and YFSETQ. The germline V and J ends were trimmed by 4 bases and 4 bases, with 15 bases remaining between them. The CDR3 is CASSPQGLLYEQYF. CDR3 nucleotides: TGCGCCAGCAGCCCGCAGGGACTGCTGTACGAGCAGTACTTC.

The V gene is TRBV5-1, the J gene TRBJ1-2, with 12 bases that match TRBD1. The length of the CDR3 is 17 residues. Germline V lookup: CDR1 SGHRS, CDR2 YFSETQ. Losses at the gene ends were 0 bases for V and 7 bases for J; bases not matched to a gene: 10. CDR3 nucleotide sequence: TGCGCCAGCAGCTTGGCCCCCCCGGGACAGGGGGCGATTGGCTACACCTTC. Translation gives CASSLAPPGQGAIGYTF.

This rearrangement joins TRBV9 to TRBJ2-4; 11 nucleotides match TRBD1. There are 17 residues in the CDR3. Trimming at V came to 3 bases and at J to 0 bases, leaving 5 bases not matched to a gene. CDR1 and CDR2 (germline): SGDLS, YYNGEE. For the CDR3, the DNA is TGTGCCAGCAGCGCGGGACAGGGGGTTCTAGCCAAAAACATTCAGTACTTC. Translated, it gives CASSAGQGVLAKNIQYF.

This chain links TRBV29-1 with TRBJ1-1; maybe TRBD1 (6 bases). This CDR3 is built from 15 residues. CDR1 and CDR2 (germline): SQVTM, ANQGSEA. Between the trimmed V and J ends, which lost 4 bases and 10 bases, there was a span of 25 bases. The CDR3 here is CSVVVTPRQGRLAFF. The CDR3 DNA is TGCAGCGTTGTAGTCACCCCCCGCCAGGGGCGATTAGCTTTCTTT.

This clone was seen a single time. J is TRBJ2-5 and V is TRBV10-1; 9 nucleotides line up with TRBD1. Germline trimming cut 0 bases from V and 3 bases from J; bases unmatched to any gene: 5. This CDR3 is 16 amino acids long. Germline CDR1 WNHNN, CDR2 SYGVQD (reference sequence). The DNA for the CDR3 is TGCGCCAGCAGTGAGTCCTTAACAGGGGGCGAAGAGACCCAGTACTTC. As protein: CASSESLTGGEETQYF.

This clone was seen a single time. This chain links TRBV5-1 with TRBJ2-7, with 12 nucleotides matching TRBD2. Unmatched junction bases numbered 16, after V lost 4 bases and J lost 5 bases. The CDR3 covers 18 residues. Germline assignment: CDR1 SGHRS and CDR2 YFSETQ. The CDR3 DNA reads TGCGCCAGCAGCACCCGGAGAGGGCTAGCGGGAGGGCTACACGAGCAGTACTTC. Translated, it gives CASSTRRGLAGGLHEQYF.

This clone occurred a few times. V usage is TRBV27 and J usage is TRBJ1-2, with 10 bases matching TRBD1. The CDR3 covers 14 residues. Germline loops: CDR1 MNHEY, CDR2 SMNVEV (reference sequence). Trimming at V came to 6 bases and at J to 7 bases, leaving 8 bases not matched to a gene. CDR3 in amino acids: CASRKGTGEGGYTF. The CDR3 DNA reads as TGTGCCAGCAGGAAGGGGACAGGGGAGGGTGGCTACACCTTC.

The V and J genes are TRBV2 and TRBJ2-7, with 7 nucleotides matching TRBD1. Per germline, CDR1 SNHLY and CDR2 FYNNEI. V lost 5 bases, J lost 7 bases, and 8 bases stayed unmatched. The CDR3 length is 13 residues. The CDR3 coding sequence is TGTGCCAGCAGTAGGGTGACAGGGCGAGAGCAGTACTTC. It codes for CASSRVTGREQYF.

J is TRBJ2-5 and V is TRBV6-6; 9 nucleotides align to TRBD2. The J segment lost 5 bases and the V segment lost 10 bases, leaving 14 bases of the junction unmatched. The CDR3 is made up of 15 amino acids. CDR1 MNHNY and CDR2 SVGAGI come from the germline V gene (reference sequence). DNA for the CDR3: TGTGCCATCACGCGGGGCGGGGGGGCCTTTGAGACCCAGTACTTC. As protein: CAITRGGGAFETQYF.

In this sample, this clone turned up once. The chain combines TRBV11-2 with TRBJ1-5, with TRBD1 as a possible D gene (5 bases). This CDR3 has 17 residues. The V end lost 2 bases, the J end lost 0 bases, and 14 bases lay between the germline ends. From germline, CDR1 is SGHAT and CDR2 FQNNGV. The CDR3 here is CASSLKVGHLSNQPQHF. For the CDR3, the DNA is TGTGCCAGCAGCTTAAAGGTCGGACACCTTAGCAATCAGCCCCAGCATTTT.

The V call is TRBV6-6, the J call TRBJ1-2; perhaps TRBD1 as D (5 bases). Germline lookup yields CDR1 MNHNY and CDR2 SVGAGI (reference sequence). V lost 4 bases, J lost 3 bases, and 9 bases lay in between. CDR3 length: 13 residues. CDR3 loop: CASSSAGYYGYTF. CDR3 bases: TGTGCCAGCAGTTCGGCAGGGTACTATGGCTACACCTTC.

This chain joins TRBV30 and TRBJ1-1, with TRBD1 as a possible D gene (5 bases). Germline assignment: CDR1 GTSNPN and CDR2 SVGIG (reference sequence). The CDR3 is 13 amino acids. Trimming took off 0 bases at V and 1 base at J, with 6 bases between the two ends. CDR3 region: CAWSVQANTEAFF. For the CDR3, the DNA is TGTGCCTGGAGTGTACAGGCGAACACTGAAGCTTTCTTT. Combining the CDR3 with reference TRBV30 and TRBJ1-1 gives the whole variable domain SQTIHQWPATLVQPVGSPLSLECTVEGTSNPNLYWYRQAAGRGLQLLFYSVGIGQISSEVPQNLSASRPQDRQFILSSKKLLLSDSGFYLCAWSVQANTEAFFGQGTRLTVV.

The chain combines TRBV7-2 with TRBJ2-7; TRBD1 is a possible D gene (5 bases). Per germline, CDR1 SGHTA and CDR2 FQGNSA. V lost 1 base and J lost 5, with 12 bases in between. This CDR3 spans 14 amino acids. The CDR3 is CASSLEARAHEQYF. The CDR3 bases are TGTGCCAGCAGCTTAGAGGCCAGGGCCCACGAGCAGTACTTC.

This chain joins TRBV10-1 and TRBJ2-2; 9 nucleotides line up with TRBD1. With V trimmed by 3 bases and J by 3 bases, 5 bases remained unmatched. CDR3 size: 16 residues. Germline V CDR1 and CDR2: WNHNN, SYGVQD (reference sequence). This CDR3 is CASSERQGVHTGELFF. The CDR3 DNA is TGCGCCAGCAGTGAACGACAGGGGGTTCACACCGGGGAGCTGTTTTTT.

The chain uses TRBV7-3 and TRBJ2-1, with 8 bases that match TRBD2. Germline V lookup: CDR1 SGHTA, CDR2 FQGTGA. Losses at the gene ends were 7 bases for V and 9 bases for J; bases not matched to a gene: 11. The CDR3 consists of 14 residues. CDR3 sequence: CASNTPGAGGEQFF. CDR3 DNA sequence: TGTGCCAGCAACACGCCTGGGGCGGGGGGTGAGCAGTTCTTC.

The rearrangement links TRBV19 to TRBJ2-7; D is perhaps TRBD1 (6 bases). This CDR3 spans 14 amino acids. The germline V gene encodes CDR1 LNHDA and CDR2 SQIVND (reference sequence). V lost 3 bases to trimming and J lost 5 bases, with 14 bases between them. CDR3 in amino acids: CASSMKTGINEQYF. Here the CDR3 DNA reads TGTGCCAGTAGTATGAAAACAGGGATCAACGAGCAGTACTTC.

Regarding this clone: This sample also contains other DNA sequences that code for the same CDR3. The gene calls are TRBV7-3 and TRBJ1-1; 7 bases match TRBD1. The CDR3 has 13 residues. Germline values: CDR1 SGHTA, CDR2 FQGTGA. V was clipped by 2 bases and J by 3 bases; unmatched bases: 0. The CDR3 sequence is CASSLQGDTEAFF. CDR3 coding DNA: TGTGCCAGCAGCTTACAGGGGGACACTGAAGCTTTCTTT.